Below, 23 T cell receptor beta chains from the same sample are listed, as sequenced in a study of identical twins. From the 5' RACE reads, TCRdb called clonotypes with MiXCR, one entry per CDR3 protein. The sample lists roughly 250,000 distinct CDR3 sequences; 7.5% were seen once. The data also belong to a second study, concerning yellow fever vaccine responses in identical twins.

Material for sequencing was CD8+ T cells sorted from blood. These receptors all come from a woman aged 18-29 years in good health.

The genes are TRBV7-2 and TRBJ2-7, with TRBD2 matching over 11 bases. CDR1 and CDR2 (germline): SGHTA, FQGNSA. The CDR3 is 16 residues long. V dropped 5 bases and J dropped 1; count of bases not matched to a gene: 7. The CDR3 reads CASSPTTSGISYEQYF. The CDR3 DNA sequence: TGTGCCAGCAGCCCGACGACTAGCGGGATTTCCTACGAGCAGTACTTC.

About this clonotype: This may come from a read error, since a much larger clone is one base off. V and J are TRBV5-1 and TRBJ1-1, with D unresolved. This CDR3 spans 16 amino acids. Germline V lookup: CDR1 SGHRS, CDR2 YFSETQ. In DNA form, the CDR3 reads TGCGCCAGCAGCTTGGAGACCAAACGGATGAACTCTGAAGCTTTCTTT. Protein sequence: CASSLETKRMNSEAFF.

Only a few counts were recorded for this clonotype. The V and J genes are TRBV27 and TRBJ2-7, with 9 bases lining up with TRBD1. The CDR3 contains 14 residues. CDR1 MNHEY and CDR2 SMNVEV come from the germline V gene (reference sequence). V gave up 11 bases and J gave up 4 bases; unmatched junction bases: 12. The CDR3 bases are TGTGCCGGCCCTAGGGACAGGGCTGGATACGAGCAGTACGTC. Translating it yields CAGPRDRAGYEQYV.

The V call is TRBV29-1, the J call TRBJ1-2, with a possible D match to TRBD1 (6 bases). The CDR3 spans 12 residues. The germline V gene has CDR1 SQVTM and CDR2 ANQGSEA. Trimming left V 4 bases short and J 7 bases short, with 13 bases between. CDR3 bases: TGCAGCGTTGTACCAGGGGTTGGTGGCTACACCTTC. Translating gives CSVVPGVGGYTF.

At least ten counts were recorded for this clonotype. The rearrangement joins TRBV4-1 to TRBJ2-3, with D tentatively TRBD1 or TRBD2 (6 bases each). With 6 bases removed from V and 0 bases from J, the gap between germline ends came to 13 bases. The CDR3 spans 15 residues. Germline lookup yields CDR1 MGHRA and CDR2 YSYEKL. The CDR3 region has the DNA TGCGCCAGCAGAGAGGGGGAGGCTAGCACAGATACGCAGTATTTT. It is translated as CASREGEASTDTQYF.

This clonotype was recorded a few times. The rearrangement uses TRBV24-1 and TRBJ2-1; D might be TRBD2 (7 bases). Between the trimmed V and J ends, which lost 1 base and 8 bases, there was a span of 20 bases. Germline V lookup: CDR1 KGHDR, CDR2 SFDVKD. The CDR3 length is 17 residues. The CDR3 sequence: CATSDFLGGARGDEQFF. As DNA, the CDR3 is TGTGCCACCAGTGATTTTTTAGGGGGGGCTCGGGGGGATGAGCAGTTCTTC.

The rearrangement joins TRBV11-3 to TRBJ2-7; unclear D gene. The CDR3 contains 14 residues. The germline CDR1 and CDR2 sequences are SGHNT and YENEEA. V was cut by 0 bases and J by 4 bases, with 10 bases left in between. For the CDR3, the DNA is TGTGCCAGCAGCTTAGAAGAGGCTGAATACGAGCAGTACTTC. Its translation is CASSLEEAEYEQYF.

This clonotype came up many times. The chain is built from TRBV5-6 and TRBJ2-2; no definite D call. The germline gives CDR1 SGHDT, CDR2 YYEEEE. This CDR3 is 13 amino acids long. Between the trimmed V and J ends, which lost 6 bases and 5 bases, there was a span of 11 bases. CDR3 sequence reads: CASTYLLTGELFF. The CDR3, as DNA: TGTGCCAGCACCTATCTACTTACCGGGGAGCTGTTTTTT.

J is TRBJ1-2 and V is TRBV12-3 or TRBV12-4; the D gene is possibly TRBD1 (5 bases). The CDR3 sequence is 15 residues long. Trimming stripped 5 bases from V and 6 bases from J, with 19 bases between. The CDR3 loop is CASSLGGGRTHGYTF. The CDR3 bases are TGTGCCAGCAGTCTTGGGGGAGGCAGGACCCATGGCTACACCTTC.

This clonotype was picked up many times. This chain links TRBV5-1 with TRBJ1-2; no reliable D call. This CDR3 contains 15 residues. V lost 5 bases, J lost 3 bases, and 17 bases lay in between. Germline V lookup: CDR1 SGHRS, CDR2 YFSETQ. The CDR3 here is CASRITAALDYGYTF. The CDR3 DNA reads TGCGCCAGCAGGATAACAGCGGCCCTGGACTATGGCTACACCTTC. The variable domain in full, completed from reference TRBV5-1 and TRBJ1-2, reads KAGVTQTPRYLIKTRGQQVTLSCSPISGHRSVSWYQQTPGQGLQFLFEYFSETQRNKGNFPGRFSGRQFSNSRSEMNVSTLELGDSALYLCASRITAALDYGYTFGSGTRLTVV.

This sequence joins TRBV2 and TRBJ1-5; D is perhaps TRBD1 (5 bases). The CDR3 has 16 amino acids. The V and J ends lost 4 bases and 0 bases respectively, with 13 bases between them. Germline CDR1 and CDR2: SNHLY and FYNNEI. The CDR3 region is CASSAQGPYSNQPQHF. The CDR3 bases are TGTGCCAGCAGTGCCCAGGGACCTTATAGCAATCAGCCCCAGCATTTT.

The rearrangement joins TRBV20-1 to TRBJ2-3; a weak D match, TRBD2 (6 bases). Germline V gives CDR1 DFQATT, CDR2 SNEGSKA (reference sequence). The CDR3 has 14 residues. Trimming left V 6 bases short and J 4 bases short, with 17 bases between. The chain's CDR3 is CSAFGGAPPDTQYF. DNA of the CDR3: TGCAGTGCCTTCGGGGGAGCGCCCCCAGATACGCAGTATTTT.

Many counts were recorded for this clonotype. The CDR3 DNA follows: TGTGCCAGCAGTGACCTGGGGGGAAACACTGAAGCTTTCTTT. Translated, it gives CASSDLGGNTEAFF. V gene TRBV6-1 combines with J gene TRBJ1-1, with a tentative D call TRBD1 (5 bases). The CDR3 extends over 14 amino acids. Trimming shortened V by 3 bases and J by 2 bases, and 10 bases separated the two germline ends. Germline V CDR1 and CDR2: MNHNS, SASEGT.

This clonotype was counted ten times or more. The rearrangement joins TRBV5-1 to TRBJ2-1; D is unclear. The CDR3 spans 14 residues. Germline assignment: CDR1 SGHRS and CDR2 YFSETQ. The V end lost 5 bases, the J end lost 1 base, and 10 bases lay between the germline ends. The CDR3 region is CASRPTVSYNEQFF. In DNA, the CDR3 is TGCGCCAGCAGACCCACCGTTTCCTACAATGAGCAGTTCTTC.

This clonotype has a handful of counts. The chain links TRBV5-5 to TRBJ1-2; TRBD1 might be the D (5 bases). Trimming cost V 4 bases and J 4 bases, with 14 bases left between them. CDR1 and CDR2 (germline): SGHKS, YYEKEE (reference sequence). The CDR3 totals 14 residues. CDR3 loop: CASSLEDGGYGYTF. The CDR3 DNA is TGTGCCAGCAGCCTGGAGGATGGGGGCTATGGCTACACCTTC.

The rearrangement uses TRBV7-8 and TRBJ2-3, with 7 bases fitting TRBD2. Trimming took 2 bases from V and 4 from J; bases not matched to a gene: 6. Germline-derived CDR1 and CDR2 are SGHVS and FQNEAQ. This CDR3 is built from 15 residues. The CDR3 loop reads CASSLPSGHADTQYF. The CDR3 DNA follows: TGTGCCAGCAGCTTACCTAGCGGCCATGCAGATACGCAGTATTTT.

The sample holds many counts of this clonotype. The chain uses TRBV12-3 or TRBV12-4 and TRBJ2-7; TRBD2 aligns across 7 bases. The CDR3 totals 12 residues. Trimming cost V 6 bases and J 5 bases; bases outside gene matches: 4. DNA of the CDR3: TGTGCCAGCAGGGCCACTAGCGACGAGCAGTACTTC. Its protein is CASRATSDEQYF.

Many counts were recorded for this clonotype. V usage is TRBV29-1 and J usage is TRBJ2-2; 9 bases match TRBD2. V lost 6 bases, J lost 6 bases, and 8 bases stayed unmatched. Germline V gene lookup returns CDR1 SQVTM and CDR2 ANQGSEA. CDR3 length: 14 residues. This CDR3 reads CSVLPGLASGELFF. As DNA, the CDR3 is TGCAGCGTCCTGCCGGGACTAGCATCCGGGGAGCTGTTTTTT.

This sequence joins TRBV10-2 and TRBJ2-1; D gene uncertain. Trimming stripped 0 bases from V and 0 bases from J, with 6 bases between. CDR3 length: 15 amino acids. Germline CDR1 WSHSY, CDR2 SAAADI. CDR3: CASSESQASYNEQFF. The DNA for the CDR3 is TGCGCCAGCAGTGAGTCCCAGGCCTCCTACAATGAGCAGTTCTTC.

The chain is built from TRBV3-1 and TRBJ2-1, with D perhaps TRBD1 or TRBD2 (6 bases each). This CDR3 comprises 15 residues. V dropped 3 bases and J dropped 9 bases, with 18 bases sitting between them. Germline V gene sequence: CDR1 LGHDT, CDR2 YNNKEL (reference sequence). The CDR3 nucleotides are TGTGCCAGCAGCCAGGAGCGGGTCGGAGGGGGTGAGCAGTTCTTC. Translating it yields CASSQERVGGGEQFF.

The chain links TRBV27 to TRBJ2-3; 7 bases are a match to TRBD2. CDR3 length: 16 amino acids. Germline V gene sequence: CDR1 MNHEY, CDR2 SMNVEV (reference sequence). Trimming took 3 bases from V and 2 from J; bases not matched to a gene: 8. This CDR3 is CASSLDPSGDTDTQYF. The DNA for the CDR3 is TGTGCCAGCAGTTTGGATCCTAGCGGCGACACAGATACGCAGTATTTT.

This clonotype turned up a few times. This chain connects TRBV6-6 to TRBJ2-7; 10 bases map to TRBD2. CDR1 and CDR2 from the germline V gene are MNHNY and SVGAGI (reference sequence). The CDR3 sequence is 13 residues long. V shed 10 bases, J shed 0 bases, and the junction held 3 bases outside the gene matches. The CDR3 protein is CAIGTSDSYEQYF. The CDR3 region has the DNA TGTGCCATCGGGACTAGCGACTCCTACGAGCAGTACTTC.

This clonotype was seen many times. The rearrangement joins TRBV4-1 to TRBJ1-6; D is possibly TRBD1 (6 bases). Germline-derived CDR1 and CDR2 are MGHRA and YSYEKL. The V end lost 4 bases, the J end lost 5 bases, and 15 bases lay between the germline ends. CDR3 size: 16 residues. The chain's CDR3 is CASSPPRDKHNSPLHF. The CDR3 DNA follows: TGCGCCAGCAGCCCTCCGCGGGACAAGCATAATTCACCCCTCCACTTT.